One sample yielded the 21 T cell receptor beta chains listed below, sequenced in a study of CD8 T cells in ankylosing spondylitis. These receptors have no identified antigens. Overall study results and limits: One TCR beta motif, made up of fewer than 10 highly homologous variants, appeared characteristic of ankylosing spondylitis blood.

TCRdb reprocessed the 5' RACE reads via MiXCR and lists one record per CDR3 protein. The top ten hold under 7.5% of the sample, which has about 540,000 distinct CDR3 sequences, 9.5% to 15% seen once. The sequenced sample was blood, either unsorted or a sorted T cell fraction (not recorded which). The source of these receptors is a male donor with ankylosing spondylitis.

This clonotype was counted a few times. The rearrangement uses TRBV15 and TRBJ2-2; 8 positions agree with TRBD1. Germline-derived CDR1 and CDR2 are LNHNV and YYDKDF (reference sequence). Trimming at V came to 9 bases and at J to 6 bases, leaving 6 bases not matched to a gene. This CDR3 contains 13 residues. The CDR3 DNA reads TGTGCCACTACCAGGGGGCGAGCCGGGGAGCTGTTTTTT. As protein: CATTRGRAGELFF.

The chain uses TRBV20-1 and TRBJ2-3; 8 nucleotides match TRBD2. With V trimmed by 5 bases and J by 10 bases, 8 bases remained unmatched. This CDR3 spans 12 amino acids. Germline CDR1 is DFQATT and CDR2 is SNEGSKA (reference sequence). The CDR3 protein is CSAPDSTSAQYF. Here the CDR3 DNA reads TGCAGTGCTCCGGACTCGACTAGCGCGCAGTATTTT.

The rearrangement joins TRBV6-1 to TRBJ1-1, with D tentatively TRBD1 (6 bases). Germline V gives CDR1 MNHNS, CDR2 SASEGT. Trimming left V 2 bases short and J 2 bases short, with 15 bases between. There are 16 residues in the CDR3. The CDR3 region has the DNA TGTGCCAGCAGTGAATGGTTGGCAGGGGAAAACACTGAAGCTTTCTTT. Protein product: CASSEWLAGENTEAFF.

This clonotype was observed a handful of times. V and J are TRBV20-1 and TRBJ2-1; 7 bases match TRBD2. Germline V gene lookup returns CDR1 DFQATT and CDR2 SNEGSKA (reference sequence). The length of the CDR3 is 14 residues. V was clipped by 0 bases and J by 2 bases; unmatched bases: 1. CDR3 bases: TGCAGTGCTAGAGATGCGGGAGCCTACAATGAGCAGTTCTTC. Translation gives CSARDAGAYNEQFF.

The sample holds a few counts of this clonotype. The chain recombines TRBV7-8 with TRBJ2-1; 9 bases agree with TRBD2. The CDR3 spans 17 residues. The trim removed 1 base at V and 9 bases at J, leaving 13 bases unmatched. CDR1 is SGHVS and CDR2 is FQNEAQ in the germline V gene. CDR3 nucleotide sequence: TGTGCCAGCAGCTTAGTGGCCTCCCCTAGCGGGAAAGGTGAGCAGTTCTTC. This codes for CASSLVASPSGKGEQFF. The full variable domain, its missing parts supplied by reference TRBV7-8 and TRBJ2-1, is GAGVSQSPRYKVAKRGQDVALRCDPISGHVSLFWYQQALGQGPEFLTYFQNEAQLDKSGLPSDRFFAERPEGSVSTLKIQRTQQEDSAVYLCASSLVASPSGKGEQFFGPGTRLTVL.

Ten or more counts support this clonotype. The chain couples TRBV12-3 or TRBV12-4 to TRBJ1-5, with D possibly being TRBD1 (5 bases). The CDR3 length is 17 residues. V was cut by 2 bases and J by 7 bases, with 21 bases left in between. DNA of the CDR3: TGTGCCAGCAGTTTAAAAGGGGTTGGGCAGGGAGGACAGCCCCAGCATTTT. It translates to CASSLKGVGQGGQPQHF.

V gene TRBV7-9 combines with J gene TRBJ2-1, with 10 bases that match TRBD2. Germline lookup yields CDR1 SEHNR and CDR2 FQNEAQ (reference sequence). The CDR3 runs 15 residues. The trim removed 1 base at V and 5 bases at J, leaving 2 bases unmatched. The CDR3 sequence is CASSLGGTSDNEQFF. DNA of the CDR3: TGTGCCAGCAGCTTAGGAGGGACTAGCGACAATGAGCAGTTCTTC.

This clonotype has more than one count but fewer than ten. The chain combines TRBV3-1 with TRBJ2-3; possibly TRBD2 for D (6 bases). This CDR3 region has 17 residues. Looked up from germline, CDR1 is LGHDT and CDR2 is YNNKEL (reference sequence). V lost 0 bases, J lost 4 bases, and 17 bases lay in between. CDR3: CASSQDRAGTGADTQYF. CDR3 nucleotide sequence: TGTGCCAGCAGCCAAGATCGCGCAGGGACGGGGGCAGATACGCAGTATTTT.

The V call is TRBV11-3, the J call TRBJ2-1, with TRBD2 matching 7 bases. Looked up from germline, CDR1 is SGHNT and CDR2 is YENEEA. The CDR3 has 14 amino acids. V lost 7 bases and J lost 5; bases outside the gene matches: 8. DNA of the CDR3: TGTGCCAGCAAACGGACTAGTAATAACAATGAGCAGTTCTTC. Amino acid sequence: CASKRTSNNNEQFF.

CDR3 in DNA: TGTGCCAGCAGCTTCGGGGGGGAATCCTACAATGAGCAGTTCTTC. Its translation is CASSFGGESYNEQFF. This chain links TRBV7-8 with TRBJ2-1, with 8 positions matching TRBD2. This CDR3 is built from 15 residues. The junction had 2 bases not matched to a gene; V was cut back by 3 bases and J by 1 base. Germline-derived CDR1 and CDR2 are SGHVS and FQNEAQ.

V gene TRBV5-8 combines with J gene TRBJ2-7, with TRBD2 matching over 10 bases. Germline V CDR1 and CDR2: SGHTS, YDEGEE. Germline trimming cut 4 bases from V and 5 bases from J; bases unmatched to any gene: 12. CDR3 length: 16 amino acids. In DNA, the CDR3 is TGTGCCAGCAGCCCCCCCGAGGGGACTAGCGACGACGAGCAGTACGTC. Encoded protein: CASSPPEGTSDDEQYV.

The table lists this clonotype with a few counts. V gene TRBV20-1 combines with J gene TRBJ2-1, with TRBD1 as a possible D gene (6 bases). V was pared by 3 bases and J by 8 bases, with 17 bases between. There are 14 residues in the CDR3. Germline CDR1 is DFQATT and CDR2 is SNEGSKA (reference sequence). The CDR3 loop reads CSASLLGQIDEQFF. CDR3 nucleotide sequence: TGCAGTGCTAGTCTCCTCGGACAGATCGATGAGCAGTTCTTC.

This clonotype was seen a few times. The gene calls are TRBV20-1 and TRBJ1-1; TRBD1 matches at 9 bases. V gave up 5 bases and J gave up 5 bases; unmatched junction bases: 6. Per the germline V gene, CDR1 is DFQATT and CDR2 is SNEGSKA (reference sequence). The CDR3 runs to 13 residues. The CDR3 coding sequence is TGCAGTGCTGATTCCGGGACAGGGACTGAAGCTTTCTTT. This sequence encodes CSADSGTGTEAFF.

The chain employs TRBV5-1 and TRBJ2-1, with D hard to call. V lost 1 base and J lost 8, with 10 bases in between. CDR1 is SGHRS, CDR2 YFSETQ, per germline. The CDR3 is 13 amino acids. The CDR3 DNA reads TGCGCCAGCAGCTTGAGCGCCATCCATGAGCAGTTCTTC. It encodes CASSLSAIHEQFF.

This clonotype was detected many times. The chain couples TRBV20-1 to TRBJ1-4; 10 positions agree with TRBD1. After removal of 5 bases from V and 0 bases from J, the junction contained 3 bases not matched to a gene. The CDR3 runs 15 residues. Germline-derived CDR1 and CDR2 are DFQATT and SNEGSKA (reference sequence). In DNA form, the CDR3 reads TGCAGTGCTCGGACAGGGGGGGCAACTAATGAAAAACTGTTTTTT. It translates to CSARTGGATNEKLFF.

The V gene is TRBV4-1, the J gene TRBJ2-4, with a weak D call TRBD1 (5 bases). Germline assignment: CDR1 MGHRA and CDR2 YSYEKL. This CDR3 has 15 amino acids. V was pared by 0 bases and J by 9 bases, with 15 bases between. CDR3 DNA sequence: TGCGCCAGCAGCCAAGAAGGGGATGAGCTAAGCATTCAGTACTTC. It translates to CASSQEGDELSIQYF.

This clonotype was detected a few times. This chain uses TRBV6-1 with TRBJ2-5, with unresolved D. Germline CDR1 MNHNS, CDR2 SASEGT. Trimming stripped 1 base from V and 5 bases from J, with 8 bases between. The CDR3 sequence is 13 residues long. The DNA for the CDR3 is TGTGCCAGCAGTGAAGAGCCTCCTGAGACCCAGTACTTC. The encoded protein is CASSEEPPETQYF.

The chain uses TRBV12-5 and TRBJ1-1, with a tentative D call TRBD1 (5 bases). The germline V and J ends were trimmed by 2 bases and 4 bases, with 14 bases remaining between them. The CDR3 is 15 amino acids. Germline V gene data show CDR1 as LGHNT and CDR2 as FRNRAP. CDR3 nucleotide sequence: TGTGCTAGTGGTTTGTCGTCAGGGCCGGGCACTGAAGCTTTCTTT. Translated, it gives CASGLSSGPGTEAFF.

The J gene is TRBJ1-5, the V gene TRBV7-2; TRBD1 might be the D (5 bases). V lost 5 bases to trimming and J lost 0 bases, with 11 bases between them. Germline V CDR1 and CDR2: SGHTA, FQGNSA. This CDR3 spans 15 amino acids. CDR3 DNA sequence: TGTGCCAGCAGCCCAACCAGGGCTAGCAATCAGCCCCAGCATTTT. It yields the protein CASSPTRASNQPQHF.

This clonotype was counted a few times. The CDR3 region has the DNA TGTGCCAGCACCCAGCTAGAGGGAGGAAGCTCCTACGAGCAGTACTTC. This codes for CASTQLEGGSSYEQYF. V is TRBV3-1 and J is TRBJ2-7; possibly TRBD2 for D (6 bases). CDR1 and CDR2 from the germline V gene are LGHDT and YNNKEL (reference sequence). Trimming removed 7 bases at V and 0 bases at J, with 19 bases between. This CDR3 region has 16 residues.

The chain couples TRBV2 to TRBJ2-3; 8 bases fit TRBD1. Per the germline V gene, CDR1 is SNHLY and CDR2 is FYNNEI. Losses at the gene ends were 7 bases for V and 0 bases for J; bases not matched to a gene: 3. This CDR3 has 14 amino acids. This chain's CDR3 is CASNNRGSTDTQYF. In DNA, the CDR3 is TGTGCCAGCAATAACAGGGGGAGCACAGATACGCAGTATTTT.